The rows below give T cell receptor beta chains drawn from one sample of a study of T cells in Graves' hyperthyroidism and ophthalmopathy. From the multiplex PCR reads, TCRdb called clonotypes with MiXCR, one entry per CDR3 protein. The table has approximately 370,000 distinct CDR3 sequences, about a sixth seen once; the top ten hold 30% to 40%. What was sequenced was blood. Receptors were obtained from a woman in her twenties or thirties with Graves' hyperthyroidism that later progressed to Graves' ophthalmopathy. Both conserved end residues are part of each CDR3. A D gene is named only where the DNA matches it firmly. Where a row states a size, it is once, few, many or the class of an expanded clone; other rows omit it.

>TRBV27|TRBJ2-7|TRBD1|many
CASSFNSDRGLEQYF
TGTGCCAGCAGTTTTAACTCGGACAGGGGGCTCGAGCAGTACTTC
>TRBV24-1|TRBJ2-7|-|-
CATSDSFSYEQYF
TGTGCCACCAGTGATAGCTTCTCCTACGAGCAGTACTTC
>TRBV5-8|TRBJ1-4|-|few
CASSLTGVNEKLFF
TGTGCCAGCAGCTTGACGGGGGTTAATGAAAAACTGTTTTTT
>TRBV24-1|TRBJ1-3|-|few
CATKSLSVGISGNTIYF
TGTGCCACCAAGTCGTTGAGTGTAGGAATCTCTGGAAACACCATATATTTT
>TRBV6-2/TRBV6-3|TRBJ2-7|TRBD1|-
CASSADRGYEQYF
TGTGCCAGCAGTGCCGACAGGGGATACGAGCAGTACTTC
>TRBV11-2|TRBJ2-5|-|medium-sized
CASSPRPQETQYF
TGTGCCAGCAGCCCGCGGCCTCAAGAGACCCAGTACTTC
>TRBV29-1|TRBJ2-7|TRBD1|few
CSVGRGQGYDEQYF
TGCAGCGTTGGGCGGGGACAGGGGTACGACGAGCAGTACTTC
>TRBV6-5|TRBJ2-5|-|few
CASSYQGGQETQYF
TGTGCCAGCAGTTATCAGGGGGGGCAGGAGACCCAGTACTTC
>TRBV12-3/TRBV12-4|TRBJ2-3|-|many
CASSFQGRPDTQYF
TGTGCCAGCAGTTTTCAGGGCCGGCCAGATACGCAGTATTTT
>TRBV9|TRBJ1-2|-|many
CASSGKDGDKQNYGYTF
TGTGCCAGCAGCGGGAAGGATGGGGACAAACAAAACTATGGCTACACCTTC
>TRBV2|TRBJ2-7|TRBD1|many
CASGAGGIDEQYF
TGTGCCAGTGGGGCAGGGGGAATCGACGAGCAGTACTTC
>TRBV4-1|TRBJ2-7|TRBD1|few
CASSQGTGIFYEQYF
TGCGCCAGCAGCCAAGGGACAGGGATATTTTACGAGCAGTACTTC
>TRBV13|TRBJ1-1|-|many
CASSPYTSGTYNTEAFF
TGTGCCAGCAGCCCCTATACTTCCGGGACATACAACACTGAAGCTTTCTTT
>TRBV6-1|TRBJ2-1|-|few
CASSYRGVQLYNEQFF
TGTGCCAGCAGCTACCGAGGGGTCCAACTCTACAATGAGCAGTTCTTC
>TRBV20-1|TRBJ2-3|TRBD1|many
CSASDRSLAVDTQYF
TGCAGTGCTTCGGACAGGTCCCTCGCGGTAGATACGCAGTATTTT
>TRBV6-2/TRBV6-3|TRBJ1-5|-|few
CASSYGHEAGGNQPQHF
TGTGCCAGCAGTTACGGTCACGAGGCTGGCGGCAATCAGCCCCAGCATTTT
>TRBV7-2|TRBJ2-4|-|few
CASSPSGAENIQYF
TGTGCCAGCAGCCCCTCGGGGGCCGAAAACATTCAGTACTTC
>TRBV6-5|TRBJ2-7|-|many
CASSYYGDRPLEQYF
TGTGCCAGCAGTTACTATGGGGACCGCCCTCTCGAGCAGTACTTC
>TRBV12-3/TRBV12-4|TRBJ2-7|TRBD2|-
CASRIAGPYEQYF
TGTGCCAGCCGGATAGCGGGGCCCTACGAGCAGTACTTC
>TRBV5-4|TRBJ1-2|-|-
CASSSSQKGYGYTF
TGTGCCAGCAGCTCCTCACAAAAAGGGTATGGCTACACCTTC
>TRBV15|TRBJ2-2|TRBD2|-
CATSPGLAGGVTGELFF
TGTGCCACCAGCCCCGGCCTAGCGGGAGGGGTAACCGGGGAGCTGTTTTTT
>TRBV11-2|TRBJ2-1|-|many
CASSFRLPSSSYNEQFF
TGTGCCAGCAGCTTTAGGCTTCCGAGTAGCTCCTACAATGAGCAGTTCTTC
>TRBV6-5|TRBJ2-7|-|-
CASSYGSGNEQYF
TGTGCCAGCAGTTACGGTTCCGGGAATGAGCAGTACTTC
>TRBV9|TRBJ2-5|-|many
CASSPTRVRETQYF
TGTGCCAGCAGCCCCACCAGGGTCCGGGAGACCCAGTACTTC
>TRBV2|TRBJ2-6|TRBD2|many
CASSSRGGSRSGANVLTF
TGTGCCAGCAGTTCACGGGGGGGCTCCCGCTCTGGGGCCAACGTCCTGACTTTC
>TRBV7-3|TRBJ1-4|TRBD1|-
CASSLNGTNRGEKLFF
TGTGCCAGCAGCTTAAACGGAACCAACAGGGGTGAAAAACTGTTTTTT
>TRBV7-3|TRBJ2-3|TRBD2|once
CASSSVQAGVGTDTQYF
TGTGCCAGCAGCTCCGTCCAAGCGGGAGTCGGCACAGATACGCAGTATTTT
>TRBV28|TRBJ1-6|TRBD1|many
CASSPTTGGRNSPLHF
TGTGCCAGCTCGCCGACAACAGGGGGAAGGAATTCACCCCTCCACTTT
>TRBV15|TRBJ1-2|-|few
CATSEDSYGYTF
TGTGCCACCAGCGAGGACAGCTATGGCTACACCTTC
>TRBV5-1|TRBJ2-7|-|many
CASSLGLTAGSEQYF
TGCGCCAGCAGCTTGGGGCTCACGGCGGGGTCAGAGCAGTACTTC
>TRBV20-1|TRBJ1-5|-|many
CSASGGFQPQHF
TGCAGTGCTAGTGGAGGTTTTCAGCCCCAGCATTTT
>TRBV12-3/TRBV12-4|TRBJ2-3|-|many
CASSGNTGPLGSTDTQYF
TGTGCCAGCAGTGGAAATACCGGGCCCCTTGGGTCGACAGATACGCAGTATTTT
>TRBV2|TRBJ1-4|TRBD1|many
CASSAGDSNEKLFF
TGTGCCAGCAGTGCGGGGGACAGTAATGAAAAACTGTTTTTT
>TRBV5-1|TRBJ1-2|-|many
CASSLVRKGDGYTF
TGCGCCAGCAGCTTGGTAAGGAAAGGAGATGGCTACACCTTC
>TRBV29-1|TRBJ1-4|TRBD1|many
CSAARRTGRNEKLFF
TGCAGCGCGGCCCGGCGGACAGGACGTAATGAAAAACTGTTTTTT
>TRBV28|TRBJ2-1|TRBD1|many
CASSSPSRTGGNEQFF
TGTGCCAGCAGTTCTCCCTCCCGGACAGGCGGTAATGAGCAGTTCTTC
>TRBV28|TRBJ1-2|-|many
CASSSDYGYTF
TGTGCCAGCAGCTCGGACTATGGCTACACCTTC
>TRBV12-3/TRBV12-4|TRBJ2-1|-|-
CASSLGVGVLNNEQFF
TGTGCCAGCAGCTTAGGGGTGGGTGTCCTTAACAATGAGCAGTTCTTC
>TRBV7-9|TRBJ2-3|-|many
CASSPRTVRGTQYF
TGTGCCAGCAGCCCGCGAACCGTACGGGGTACGCAGTATTTT
>TRBV9|TRBJ1-1|-|-
CASSVGGTTDEAFF
TGTGCCAGCAGCGTAGGGGGGACCACCGATGAAGCTTTCTTT
>TRBV30|TRBJ1-1|TRBD1|many
CAWSQGANTEAFF
TGTGCCTGGAGTCAGGGGGCTAACACTGAAGCTTTCTTT
>TRBV18|TRBJ2-7|-|few
CASSTLQGSYEQYF
TGTGCCAGCTCAACCCTTCAGGGGTCCTACGAGCAGTACTTC
>TRBV29-1|TRBJ2-3|-|few
CSVVLAQSPSTDTQYF
TGCAGCGTTGTTCTAGCGCAAAGTCCTAGCACAGATACGCAGTATTTT
>TRBV11-2|TRBJ1-6|TRBD1|many
CASSLDRANSPLHF
TGTGCCAGCAGCCTGGACAGGGCAAATTCACCCCTCCACTTT
>TRBV6-2/TRBV6-3|TRBJ1-2|-|many
CASSPTGLGYGYTF
TGTGCCAGCAGTCCCACCGGGTTGGGCTATGGCTACACCTTC
>TRBV20-1|TRBJ2-1|TRBD2|-
CSARDLTSGRAYNEQFF
TGCAGTGCTAGAGATCTGACTAGCGGGAGGGCCTACAATGAGCAGTTCTTC
>TRBV30|TRBJ1-2|-|-
CAWRSTGTTIRGYGYTF
TGTGCCTGGCGTTCCACCGGGACAACGATCCGGGGCTATGGCTACACCTTC
>TRBV2|TRBJ1-4|TRBD1|-
CASSRDRPATNEKLFF
TGTGCCAGCAGTCGGGACAGACCAGCAACTAATGAAAAACTGTTTTTT
>TRBV7-2|TRBJ2-7|TRBD2|few
CASSYYSGRAYEQYF
TGTGCCAGCAGCTATTATAGCGGGAGGGCCTACGAGCAGTACTTC
>TRBV3-1|TRBJ1-1|-|many
CASISPTNTEAFF
TGTGCCAGCATCTCCCCCACGAACACTGAAGCTTTCTTT
>TRBV2|TRBJ2-2|-|-
CASKQLPNTGELFF
TGTGCCAGCAAACAGCTGCCGAACACCGGGGAGCTGTTTTTT
>TRBV11-2|TRBJ1-2|-|few
CASSPLAQGGYGYTF
TGTGCCAGCAGCCCCCTTGCTCAGGGAGGGTATGGCTACACCTTC
>TRBV6-4|TRBJ2-2|-|-
CASSDRGGSTGELFF
TGTGCCAGCAGTGACAGGGGAGGCTCCACCGGGGAGCTGTTTTTT
>TRBV6-6|TRBJ1-3|-|few
CASSYSTGSNTIYF
TGTGCCAGCAGTTACTCGACGGGCTCGAACACCATATATTTT